The present T cell receptor (beta chain) was sequenced within a study of shared clonotypes between healthy human individuals. This CDR3 comprises 15 residues. Germline CDR1 is SEHNR and CDR2 is FQNEAQ (reference sequence). V lost 2 bases and J 6 bases, leaving 14 bases between the germline ends. The assay was immunoSEQ multiplex PCR, and TCRdb's table has in-frame clones only and misses some. The sample carries approximately 500,000 clones, 90% to 96% recorded once. The TCR sequence derives from a woman aged 25 to 45 in good health. Sample: naive CD4+ T cells sorted from blood. Subset described: CD45RA+ positively selected. The gene calls are TRBV7-9 and TRBJ2-1, with D perhaps matching TRBD2 (6 bases). Here the CDR3 DNA reads TGTGCCAGCAGCTTATTAACGGGAGTTGGCAATGAGCAGTTCTTC. Translating gives CASSLLTGVGNEQFF.